Shown below are 22 T cell receptor beta chains from a single sample sequenced in a study of Ad26.COV2.S vaccination and SARS-CoV-2 variants. Treatment denoted: roughly 18 received Ad26.COV2.S at low or high dose, single or two shots; 5 received placebo; per-sample allocation not given. The study sampled participants on day 63 after the first vaccine or placebo injection. Data came from immunoSEQ multiplex PCR; TCRdb stores just in-frame clones and leaves some out. The profile shows over 400,000 clones, roughly 90% of them singletons. Sample: peripheral blood, taken in a trial of Ad26.COV2.S vaccine versus placebo. These TCRs come from a person between 18 and 65 years old who received the Ad26.COV2.S COVID-19 vaccine or a placebo.

This sequence joins TRBV28 and TRBJ1-4, with TRBD1 identical over 9 bases. The J segment lost 8 bases and the V segment lost 7 bases, leaving 5 bases of the junction unmatched. Germline loops: CDR1 MDHEN, CDR2 SYDVKM. This CDR3 is 13 amino acids long. CDR3: CASNTGGQEKLFF. The CDR3 bases are TGTGCCAGCAATACAGGGGGCCAGGAAAAACTGTTTTTT.

This rearrangement joins TRBV7-2 to TRBJ2-2, with TRBD2 identical over 8 bases. The CDR3 loop spans 15 amino acids. J gave up 5 bases and V 5 bases, and 7 bases lay outside the gene matches. CDR1 and CDR2 (germline): SGHTA, FQGNSA. CDR3 residues: CASSLSRGVTGELFF. In DNA, the CDR3 is TGTGCCAGCAGCCTCTCGCGGGGGGTGACCGGGGAGCTGTTTTTT.

The V call is TRBV7-9, the J call TRBJ1-2; D is unclear. CDR1 is SEHNR, CDR2 FQNEAQ, per germline (reference sequence). The CDR3 extends over 15 amino acids. The V end lost 2 bases, the J end lost 1 base, and 11 bases lay between the germline ends. The CDR3 DNA follows: TGTGCCAGCAGCTTAAATGGAGGAAGTAACTATGGCTACACCTTC. Translating it yields CASSLNGGSNYGYTF.

V and J are TRBV7-8 and TRBJ2-1; D gene uncertain. The germline V gene encodes CDR1 SGHVS and CDR2 FQNEAQ. This CDR3 comprises 12 residues. Trimming took off 5 bases at V and 7 bases at J, with 9 bases between the two ends. The CDR3, as DNA: TGTGCCAGCAGCCCTAGGTGGAATGAGCAGTTCTTC. Translated: CASSPRWNEQFF.

The J gene is TRBJ2-7, the V gene TRBV7-6; TRBD2 is a possible D gene (6 bases). Germline assignment: CDR1 SGHVS and CDR2 FNYEAQ. V lost 0 bases to trimming and J lost 6 bases, with 15 bases between them. This CDR3 contains 15 residues. The CDR3 bases are TGTGCCAGCAGCTTAGCCACGGGACTCCTGTCCGAGCAGTACTTC. Protein sequence: CASSLATGLLSEQYF.

The rearrangement joins TRBV4-1 to TRBJ2-7, with TRBD2 matching 15 bases. The CDR3 contains 17 residues. Germline CDR1 MGHRA, CDR2 YSYEKL. The J segment lost 3 bases and the V segment lost 4 bases, leaving 7 bases of the junction unmatched. CDR3 sequence (DNA): TGCGCCAGCAGCCGGACTAGCGGGGGGGCCCTCGACTACGAGCAGTACTTC. It yields the protein CASSRTSGGALDYEQYF.

The J gene is TRBJ1-1, the V gene TRBV12-3 or TRBV12-4, with D unresolved. CDR3 size: 12 residues. Between the trimmed V and J ends, which lost 0 bases and 8 bases, there was a span of 7 bases. This CDR3 reads CASSLARIEAFF. The CDR3 region has the DNA TGTGCCAGCAGTTTAGCGCGGATAGAAGCTTTCTTT.

This rearrangement joins TRBV5-1 to TRBJ2-5; 8 bases agree with TRBD1. This CDR3 contains 16 residues. The ends lost 4 bases at V and 1 base at J; junction bases unmatched: 9. Germline V lookup: CDR1 SGHRS, CDR2 YFSETQ. The DNA for the CDR3 is TGCGCCAGCAGCCCCCAGGGGGCCCCCCTCCAAGAGACCCAGTACTTC. Translation gives CASSPQGAPLQETQYF.

The chain recombines TRBV25-1 with TRBJ2-7, with D unclear. The CDR3 sequence is 13 residues long. V lost 3 bases and J 1 base, leaving 7 bases between the germline ends. CDR1 MGHDK and CDR2 SYGVNS come from the germline V gene. The CDR3 sequence is CASSDSGSYEQYF. The CDR3 bases are TGTGCCAGCAGTGACTCTGGATCCTACGAGCAGTACTTC.

The CDR3 DNA reads as TGTGCCAGCAGCTTGGGAGGGATCCCCTACGAGCAGTACTTC. Translated: CASSLGGIPYEQYF. The chain recombines TRBV11-3 with TRBJ2-7, with 7 bases that match TRBD2. The ends lost 3 bases at V and 2 bases at J; junction bases unmatched: 4. The CDR3 has 14 residues. CDR1 SGHNT and CDR2 YENEEA come from the germline V gene.

The chain has TRBV4-1 and TRBJ2-3; TRBD1 matches at 11 bases. Germline assignment: CDR1 MGHRA and CDR2 YSYEKL. Trimming at V came to 3 bases and at J to 3 bases, leaving 8 bases not matched to a gene. The CDR3 length is 17 residues. CDR3 bases: TGCGCCAGCAGCCATTCCCCGGACAGGGGGCGGACAGATACGCAGTATTTT. It specifies CASSHSPDRGRTDTQYF.

The V gene is TRBV29-1, the J gene TRBJ2-1, with D maybe TRBD2 (6 bases). V was pared by 5 bases and J by 3 bases, with 14 bases between. The CDR3 consists of 14 residues. Germline CDR1 and CDR2: SQVTM and ANQGSEA. The DNA of the CDR3 is TGCAGCGTTTCCGGGAGCAAACTCTACAATGAGCAGTTCTTC. It specifies CSVSGSKLYNEQFF.

V usage is TRBV7-2 and J usage is TRBJ2-2; no clear D gene. This CDR3 contains 13 residues. Germline V gene lookup returns CDR1 SGHTA and CDR2 FQGNSA. V gave up 5 bases and J gave up 7 bases, with 11 bases separating them. The CDR3 reads CASSLVAGGELFF. The CDR3 DNA reads as TGTGCCAGCAGCCTAGTAGCTGGCGGGGAGCTGTTTTTT.

V and J are TRBV4-3 and TRBJ2-1; 7 nucleotides match TRBD1. This CDR3 region has 15 residues. V lost 3 bases, J lost 3 bases, and 5 bases stayed unmatched. Germline V gives CDR1 LGHNA, CDR2 YSLEER. DNA of the CDR3: TGCGCCAGCAGCCAGCCGGGACAGAGCTACAATGAGCAGTTCTTC. It translates to CASSQPGQSYNEQFF.

The chain carries TRBV7-2 and TRBJ2-1; possibly TRBD2 for D (7 bases). The length of the CDR3 is 17 residues. CDR1 and CDR2 (germline): SGHTA, FQGNSA. With 4 bases removed from V and 4 bases from J, the gap between germline ends came to 20 bases. CDR3 DNA sequence: TGTGCCAGCAGCTGGGTCGGGGGGCTTGGAGTTTACAATGAGCAGTTCTTC. Amino acid sequence: CASSWVGGLGVYNEQFF. The full variable domain, in which reference TRBV7-2 and TRBJ2-1 provide the parts outside the CDR3, is GAGVSQSPSNKVTEKGKDVELRCDPISGHTALYWYRQSLGQGLEFLIYFQGNSAPDKSGLPSDRFSAERTGGSVSTLTIQRTQQEDSAVYLCASSWVGGLGVYNEQFFGPGTRLTVL.

The V call is TRBV9, the J call TRBJ1-1; D ambiguous. This CDR3 contains 15 residues. Germline loops: CDR1 SGDLS, CDR2 YYNGEE. The V and J ends lost 4 bases and 1 base respectively, with 14 bases between them. CDR3 nucleotide sequence: TGTGCCAGCAGCCACAATGGGGTGACGAACACTGAAGCTTTCTTT. It codes for CASSHNGVTNTEAFF.

The chain carries TRBV6-5 and TRBJ2-5; D possibly corresponds to TRBD1 (6 bases). The CDR3 runs 14 residues. Germline V gene sequence: CDR1 MNHEY, CDR2 SVGAGI. Trimming removed 8 bases from V and 1 base from J, with 14 bases in between. CDR3: CASQNRVVQETQYF. In DNA form, the CDR3 reads TGTGCCAGCCAAAACAGGGTAGTCCAAGAGACCCAGTACTTC.

The J gene is TRBJ1-1, the V gene TRBV5-1; 10 nucleotides line up with TRBD1. The V and J ends lost 2 bases and 1 base, in that order; junction bases with no gene match: 5. The CDR3 loop spans 16 amino acids. CDR1 is SGHRS and CDR2 is YFSETQ in the germline V gene. The CDR3, as DNA: TGCGCCAGCAGCTTCGGGACAGGGGCTTGGAACACTGAAGCTTTCTTT. This gives the protein CASSFGTGAWNTEAFF.

J is TRBJ2-3 and V is TRBV19; D remains unclear. V lost 4 bases and J 2 bases, leaving 19 bases between the germline ends. Germline V gene data show CDR1 as LNHDA and CDR2 as SQIVND (reference sequence). This CDR3 contains 17 residues. DNA for the CDR3: TGTGCCAGTAGTAGGAGACACCCCATTCCTTCCACAGATACGCAGTATTTT. It codes for CASSRRHPIPSTDTQYF.

This chain links TRBV6-5 with TRBJ2-3; no firm D call. The CDR3 extends over 14 amino acids. V was trimmed by 4 bases and J by 3 bases, leaving 11 bases between them. CDR1 and CDR2 (germline): MNHEY, SVGAGI. CDR3 coding DNA: TGTGCCAGCAGTTCAACACAGCGAACAGATACGCAGTATTTT. Residues: CASSSTQRTDTQYF.

This chain uses TRBV7-2 with TRBJ1-2; no definite D call. In germline, CDR1 is SGHTA, CDR2 FQGNSA. V gave up 4 bases and J gave up 8 bases, with 14 bases separating them. The CDR3 is made up of 13 amino acids. The CDR3 here is CASSYPKINGYTF. CDR3 bases: TGTGCCAGCAGCTATCCAAAGATTAACGGCTACACCTTC.

This chain links TRBV6-1 with TRBJ1-2; 7 bases map to TRBD1. Germline lookup yields CDR1 MNHNS and CDR2 SASEGT. V gave up 3 bases and J gave up 3 bases; unmatched junction bases: 4. The CDR3 length is 14 residues. CDR3 loop: CASSDRDSDYGYTF. The CDR3 nucleotides read TGTGCCAGCAGTGACCGGGACAGCGACTATGGCTACACCTTC.